The rows below give T cell receptor beta chains drawn from one sample of a study of blood T cell repertoires in COVID-19. Some clones are missing from TCRdb's copy, which holds only in-frame ones; the method was immunoSEQ multiplex PCR. The table includes 150,000 to 200,000 clones, about 83% detected once. The sample was PBMCs or T cells enriched from blood (not recorded which). These receptors all stem from a woman aged 25 to 39 who had been exposed to COVID-19. CDR3s include the opening cysteine and the closing phenylalanine or tryptophan. D genes are given only for firm matches. A row's size may be missing; if present it is once, few, many or a size class.

clone_size	d_call	cdr3_length	v_call	j_call	cdr3_nt	cdr3_aa
.	TRBD1	16	TRBV2	TRBJ1-6	TGTGCCAGCAGCCCACGGGGACAGGGGGAAAATTCACCCCTCCACTTT	CASSPRGQGENSPLHF
.	TRBD1	17	TRBV5-1	TRBJ1-2	TGCGCCAGCAGCCCGAGGACAGGGGGCGCGGGTAACTATGGCTACACCTTC	CASSPRTGGAGNYGYTF
.	.	16	TRBV6-5	TRBJ1-6	TGTGCCAGCAGTTACTCGAGAGGTTCCTATAATTCACCCCTCCACTTT	CASSYSRGSYNSPLHF
.	.	15	TRBV27	TRBJ1-1	TGTGCCAGCAGTTTAAGCCCGGGATCCGGCACTGAAGCTTTCTTT	CASSLSPGSGTEAFF
.	.	15	TRBV6-4	TRBJ2-3	TGTGCCAGCAGGTTCGAGAGGGGGAGGGGAGATACGCAGTATTTT	CASRFERGRGDTQYF
few	.	14	TRBV2	TRBJ1-5	TGTGCCACCCTAGACAGCCGGGCTGGTCAGCCCCAGCATTTT	CATLDSRAGQPQHF
.	TRBD2	15	TRBV7-3	TRBJ2-1	TGTGCCAGCAGCCCCGCGGCGGGGGGATACAATGAGCAGTTCTTC	CASSPAAGGYNEQFF
many	TRBD2	15	TRBV6-4	TRBJ2-5	TGTGCCAGCAGTGAAGGCGGGGGGGCCAGCGAGACCCAGTACTTC	CASSEGGGASETQYF
.	TRBD1	14	TRBV18	TRBJ1-1	TGTGCCAGCTCACCCGACAGGGGGCGCACTGAAGCTTTCTTT	CASSPDRGRTEAFF
.	.	16	TRBV5-1	TRBJ1-2	TGCGCCAGCAGCTTGGAGTTCGGGGGACGGAACTATGGCTACACCTTC	CASSLEFGGRNYGYTF
.	.	15	TRBV5-1	TRBJ2-5	TGCGCCAGCAGCCCTGGGGCCAGTTTACAAGAGACCCAGTACTTC	CASSPGASLQETQYF
.	TRBD1	14	TRBV18	TRBJ2-7	TGTGCCAGCTCCGGGACAGGGACTTCCTACGAGCAGTACTTC	CASSGTGTSYEQYF
.	.	16	TRBV3-1/TRBV3-2	TRBJ1-3	TGTGCCAGCAGCCGGGAGGGGTTCATGGGAGGAAACACCATATATTTT	CASSREGFMGGNTIYF
.	.	13	TRBV6-6	TRBJ1-1	TGTGCCAGCAGTGCGAGTTTGAACACTGAAGCTTTCTTT	CASSASLNTEAFF
.	TRBD1	16	TRBV15	TRBJ2-1	TGTGCCACCAGCAGAGATAGGGGAGACAGGGGTCTTGAGCAGTTCTTC	CATSRDRGDRGLEQFF
few	.	14	TRBV5-4	TRBJ2-7	TGTGCCAGCAGCTTGACGAGCGGATCCTACGAGCAGTACTTC	CASSLTSGSYEQYF
.	.	11	TRBV6-5	TRBJ1-2	TGTGCCAGCAGTTCGGGAGTTGGGTACACCTTC	CASSSGVGYTF
.	.	13	TRBV27	TRBJ1-2	TGTGCCAGCAGTTTATTGGGGAGTTCGGGCTACACCTTC	CASSLLGSSGYTF
.	.	14	TRBV27	TRBJ1-1	TGTGCCAGCAGTTTAGTGGACACCAACACTGAAGCTTTCTTT	CASSLVDTNTEAFF
.	TRBD1	16	TRBV7-8	TRBJ1-5	TGTGCCAGCAGCCGAAACGCAGGACAGGGAGATCAGCCCCAGCATTTT	CASSRNAGQGDQPQHF
.	.	13	TRBV5-8	TRBJ1-2	TGTGCCAGCAGCTTGCGGGAGCCGTATGGCTACACCTTC	CASSLREPYGYTF
.	.	16	TRBV5-1	TRBJ2-1	TGCGCCAGCAGCTGGAACAGGGATGGGACCGGGAATGAGCAGTTCTTC	CASSWNRDGTGNEQFF
.	.	14	TRBV12-5	TRBJ1-2	TGTGCTAGTGGTTTGGTATCCCGTTCGTATGGCTACACCTTC	CASGLVSRSYGYTF
.	TRBD2	18	TRBV19	TRBJ2-5	TGTGCCACAAATCCGGAAGGACTAGCGGGTGCGCTCCAAGAGACCCAGTACTTC	CATNPEGLAGALQETQYF
few	.	16	TRBV7-7	TRBJ2-2	TGTGCCAGCAGCTTATTTGTGGGGGGAGACACCGGGGAGCTGTTTTTT	CASSLFVGGDTGELFF
.	.	16	TRBV9	TRBJ1-2	TGTGCCAGCAGCGTAGGGGCAGGAATGATTAACTATGGCTACACCTTC	CASSVGAGMINYGYTF
few	.	13	TRBV19	TRBJ1-5	TGTGCCAGTAGTATAGACAACAATCAGCCCCAGCATTTT	CASSIDNNQPQHF
.	.	14	TRBV7-3	TRBJ1-1	TGTGCCAGCAGCCCGGACATATCGAACACTGAAGCTTTCTTT	CASSPDISNTEAFF
.	TRBD1	15	TRBV18	TRBJ1-1	TGTGCCAGCTCCTCCCTAGACAGGGGTTACACTGAAGCTTTCTTT	CASSSLDRGYTEAFF
.	TRBD1	15	TRBV19	TRBJ1-6	TGTGCCAGTAGGGACAGGAGAGGGGGAAATTCACCCCTCCACTTT	CASRDRRGGNSPLHF
.	.	14	TRBV4-2	TRBJ2-7	TGTGCCAGCAACCTTTCTCCGGGGGCCTACGAGCAGTACTTC	CASNLSPGAYEQYF
.	.	13	TRBV19	TRBJ1-3	TGTGCCAGTAGTCCAATCTCTGGAAACACCATATATTTT	CASSPISGNTIYF
.	TRBD2	15	TRBV5-1	TRBJ2-7	TGCGCCAGCAGCAACAAAGCGGGGGGGTCTTACGAGCAGTACTTC	CASSNKAGGSYEQYF
.	TRBD1	17	TRBV6-4	TRBJ1-1	TGTGCCAGCAGCCCTCAAGGGACAGGGGGCTTTAGCACTGAAGCTTTCTTT	CASSPQGTGGFSTEAFF
.	.	13	TRBV27	TRBJ1-4	TGTGCCAGCAGTTACAGGGCTAATGAAAAACTGTTTTTT	CASSYRANEKLFF
.	TRBD2	16	TRBV4-2	TRBJ2-7	TGTGCCAGCAGCCAGGAGACTAGCGGGGAGTCCTACGAGCAGTACTTC	CASSQETSGESYEQYF
.	.	14	TRBV9	TRBJ2-7	TGTGCCAGCAGCTCATCCGGGGGAAGATACGAGCAGTACTTC	CASSSSGGRYEQYF
.	.	14	TRBV24-1	TRBJ2-5	TGTGCCACCAGAGGAAACGGGGGGCAGGAGACCCAGTACTTC	CATRGNGGQETQYF
.	TRBD1	19	TRBV27	TRBJ1-5	TGTGCCAGCAGTGGAGACACCGGGACAGGGCTGAATAGCAATCAGCCCCAGCATTTT	CASSGDTGTGLNSNQPQHF
.	TRBD1	14	TRBV7-2	TRBJ1-2	TGTGCCAGCGGCTTGGGACAGGAACCCTATGGCTACACCTTC	CASGLGQEPYGYTF
.	.	16	TRBV4-1	TRBJ2-5	TGCGCCAGCAGCCAAGAACCCCCGGGGGGCAAAGAGACCCAGTACTTC	CASSQEPPGGKETQYF
.	TRBD1	15	TRBV2	TRBJ2-7	TGTGCCAGCAGAGAACAGGGGCTTAGCTCCTACGAGCAGTACTTC	CASREQGLSSYEQYF
once	.	14	TRBV19	TRBJ1-3	TGTGCCAGTAGTGAGGGAAGGAATCGAAACACCATATATTTT	CASSEGRNRNTIYF
.	TRBD2	16	TRBV9	TRBJ2-3	TGTGCCAGCATTCCGGGACTAGCGGGGGGCACAGATACGCAGTATTTT	CASIPGLAGGTDTQYF
.	.	13	TRBV6-5	TRBJ2-7	TGTGCCAGCAGTTACGAGGCCTTCTACGAGCAGTACTTC	CASSYEAFYEQYF
.	.	14	TRBV5-1	TRBJ1-1	TGCGCCAGCAGCCCACGCCAGACAGCCAAAGAAGCTTTCTTT	CASSPRQTAKEAFF
.	.	14	TRBV3-1/TRBV3-2	TRBJ2-5	TGTGCCAGCAGTCATCTCCTTGAGGGAAAGACCCAGTACTTC	CASSHLLEGKTQYF
.	.	15	TRBV19	TRBJ2-1	TGTGCCAGTAGTATACCCCGGACGGGGGGCCATCAGCAGTTCTTC	CASSIPRTGGHQQFF
.	TRBD2	18	TRBV4-1	TRBJ2-3	TGCGCCAGCAGCCAAGATCGGGGGATAGCGGGGGGCCGAGATACGCAGTATTTT	CASSQDRGIAGGRDTQYF
.	.	13	TRBV6-5	TRBJ1-1	TGTGCCAGCAGTTCACTGTCAAACACTGAAGCTTTCTTT	CASSSLSNTEAFF
.	.	16	TRBV9	TRBJ1-5	TGTGCCAGCAGCGTAGACCCAGACAGGACGAATCAGCCCCAGCATTTT	CASSVDPDRTNQPQHF
.	.	15	TRBV6-5	TRBJ1-2	TGTGCCAGCAGTTACTCAGTAGCCCGGCGAGGTGGCTACACCTTC	CASSYSVARRGGYTF
.	.	17	TRBV5-6	TRBJ2-3	TGTGCCAGCAGCTTGGGCTCGTTCGGGACTAGCACAGATACGCAGTATTTT	CASSLGSFGTSTDTQYF